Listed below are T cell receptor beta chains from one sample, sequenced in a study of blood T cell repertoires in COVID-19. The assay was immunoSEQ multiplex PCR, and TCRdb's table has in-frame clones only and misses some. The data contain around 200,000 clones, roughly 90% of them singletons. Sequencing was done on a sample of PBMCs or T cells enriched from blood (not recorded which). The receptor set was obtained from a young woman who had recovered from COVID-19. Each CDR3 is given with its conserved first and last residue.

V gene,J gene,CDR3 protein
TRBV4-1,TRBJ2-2,CASSLRARGETGELFF
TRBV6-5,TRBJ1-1,CASSYSVANTEAFF
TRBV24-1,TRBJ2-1,CATSEMGAGSYNEQFF
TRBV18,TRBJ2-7,CASSPVSASGIHEQYF
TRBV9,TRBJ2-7,CASSVWDRGSEQYF
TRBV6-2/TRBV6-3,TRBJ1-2,CASSSRNTGLGYGYTF
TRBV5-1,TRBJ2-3,CASSEGVTDTQYF
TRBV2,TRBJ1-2,CASTGGAGFYGYTF
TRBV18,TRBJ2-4,CASSPGTGENIQYF
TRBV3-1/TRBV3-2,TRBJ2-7,CASSLPVAAGSEQYF
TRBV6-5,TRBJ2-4,CASSYTDSDIQYF
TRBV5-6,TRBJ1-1,CASSSQDMNTEAFF
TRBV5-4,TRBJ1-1,CASSLAPRNTEAFF
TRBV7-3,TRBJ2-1,CASSLDKVYDEQFF
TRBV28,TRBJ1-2,CASEEDRSNYGYTF
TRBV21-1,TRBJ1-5,CASSTETGTGGEGNQPQHF
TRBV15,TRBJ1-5,CATSREGPIQPQHF
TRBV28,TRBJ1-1,CASSFGGQGDMNTEAFF
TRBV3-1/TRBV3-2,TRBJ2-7,CASSQGRDFYEQYF
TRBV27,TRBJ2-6,CASSFQGRGALTGANVLTF
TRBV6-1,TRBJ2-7,CASSEGRGRYEQYF
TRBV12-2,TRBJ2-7,CASRKGVRDDSYEQYF
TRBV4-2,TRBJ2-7,CASSPPTSGSNEQYF
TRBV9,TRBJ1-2,CASSSTAGDTAYGYTF
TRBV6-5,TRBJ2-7,CASTATSAVTYEQYF
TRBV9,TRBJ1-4,CASSNRQGSTNEKLFF
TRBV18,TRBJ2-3,CASSRGYTDTQYF
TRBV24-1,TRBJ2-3,CATSKGGGYGTDTQYF
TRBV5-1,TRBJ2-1,CASSPRGASGRFPYNEQFF
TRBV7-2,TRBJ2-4,CASTPGGMRNYQYF